This TCR beta chain came from a study of blood T cells in healthy people across ages. Points from the study as a whole: Fewer expanded clones and more diversity marked long-lived versus aged donors. Shifts in expanded clonotypes may have been confounded by donor CMV status, which was unknown. In older individuals, TCR beta diversity per million T cells was lower, falling roughly linearly with age.

In regard to this clonotype: Its cognate antigen is unknown.

This CDR3 has 15 amino acids. V lost 3 bases, J lost 4 bases, and 15 bases lay in between. The germline V gene has CDR1 SGDLS and CDR2 YYNGEE. Next came a second PCR, run for roughly 7 to 12 cycles, which used a sample-barcoded 5' primer along with a J-beta primer mix. TCRdb used MiXCR to reprocess the 5' RACE reads, holding one entry per CDR3 protein. The sample consists of hundreds of thousands of distinct CDR3 sequences, about 30% of them appearing once. In each sample, at least 7 million PBMCs were isolated. This receptor was taken from a woman older than 75 in good health. V and J are TRBV9 and TRBJ2-3; tentatively, D is TRBD1 or TRBD2 (5 bases each). The sequenced sample was blood. The DNA of the CDR3 is TGTGCCAGCAGCGCTGGGACCCCAACGGCAGATACGCAGTATTTT. This encodes CASSAGTPTADTQYF.